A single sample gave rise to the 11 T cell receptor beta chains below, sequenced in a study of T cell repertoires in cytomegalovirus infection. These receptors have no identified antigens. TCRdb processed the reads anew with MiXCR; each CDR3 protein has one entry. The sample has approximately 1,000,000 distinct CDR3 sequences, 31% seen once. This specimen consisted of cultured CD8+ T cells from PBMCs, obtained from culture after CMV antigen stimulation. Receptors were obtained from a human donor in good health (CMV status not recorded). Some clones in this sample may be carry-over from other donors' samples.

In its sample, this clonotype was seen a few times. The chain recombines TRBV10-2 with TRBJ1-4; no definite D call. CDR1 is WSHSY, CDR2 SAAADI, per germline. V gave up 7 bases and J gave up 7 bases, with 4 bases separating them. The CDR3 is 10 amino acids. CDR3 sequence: CASMGEKLFF. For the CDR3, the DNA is TGCGCCAGCATGGGTGAAAAACTGTTTTTT.

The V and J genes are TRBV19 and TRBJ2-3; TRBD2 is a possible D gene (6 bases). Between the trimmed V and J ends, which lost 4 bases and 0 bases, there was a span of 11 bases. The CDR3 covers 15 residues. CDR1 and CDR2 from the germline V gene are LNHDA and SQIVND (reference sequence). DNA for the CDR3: TGTGCCAGTAGTAGCGGGATTTCTAGCACAGATACGCAGTATTTT. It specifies CASSSGISSTDTQYF.

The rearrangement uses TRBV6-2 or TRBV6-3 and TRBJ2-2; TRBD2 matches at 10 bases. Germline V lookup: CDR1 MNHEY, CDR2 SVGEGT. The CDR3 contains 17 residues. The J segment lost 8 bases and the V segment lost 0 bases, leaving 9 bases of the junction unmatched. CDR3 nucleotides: TGTGCCAGCAGTTACTCGCCCGGCGCTAGCGGGGGAGGGGAGCTGTTTTTT. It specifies CASSYSPGASGGGELFF.

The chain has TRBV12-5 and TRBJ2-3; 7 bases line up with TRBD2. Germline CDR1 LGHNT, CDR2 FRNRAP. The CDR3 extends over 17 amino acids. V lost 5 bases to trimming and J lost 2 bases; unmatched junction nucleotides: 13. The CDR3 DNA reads TGTGCTAGTGGTCGTACGACTAGCAGGGAGCTCACAGATACGCAGTATTTT. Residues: CASGRTTSRELTDTQYF.

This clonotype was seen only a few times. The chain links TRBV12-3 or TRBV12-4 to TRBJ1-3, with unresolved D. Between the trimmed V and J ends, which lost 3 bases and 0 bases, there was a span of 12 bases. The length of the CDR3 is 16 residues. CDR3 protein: CASSFGGGSSGNTIYF. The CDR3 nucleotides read TGTGCCAGCAGTTTTGGCGGAGGGTCCTCTGGAAACACCATATATTTT.

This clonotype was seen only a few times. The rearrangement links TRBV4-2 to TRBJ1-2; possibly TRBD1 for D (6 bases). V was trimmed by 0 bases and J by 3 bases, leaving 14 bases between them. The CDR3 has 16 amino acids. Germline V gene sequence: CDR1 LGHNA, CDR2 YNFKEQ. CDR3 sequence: CASSQDQTGLDYGYTF. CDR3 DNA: TGTGCCAGCAGCCAAGATCAGACAGGTTTGGACTATGGCTACACCTTC.

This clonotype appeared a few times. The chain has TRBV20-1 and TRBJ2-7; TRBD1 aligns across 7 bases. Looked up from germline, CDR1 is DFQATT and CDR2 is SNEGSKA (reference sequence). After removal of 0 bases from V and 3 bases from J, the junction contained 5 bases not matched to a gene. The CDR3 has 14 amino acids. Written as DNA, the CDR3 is TGCAGTGCTAGAGACCTAACAGGGGTCTACGAGCAGTACGTC. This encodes CSARDLTGVYEQYV.

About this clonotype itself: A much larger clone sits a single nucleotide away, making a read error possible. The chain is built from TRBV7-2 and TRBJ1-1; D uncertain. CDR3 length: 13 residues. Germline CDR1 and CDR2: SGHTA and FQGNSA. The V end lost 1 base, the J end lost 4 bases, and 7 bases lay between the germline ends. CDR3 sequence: CASSLVTPTEAFF. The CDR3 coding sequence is TGTGCCAGCAGCTTAGTGACTCCCACTGAAGCTTTCTTT. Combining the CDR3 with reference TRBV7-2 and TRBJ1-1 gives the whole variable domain GAGVSQSPSNKVTEKGKDVELRCDPISGHTALYWYRQSLGQGLEFLIYFQGNSAPDKSGLPSDRFSAERTGGSVSTLTIQRTQQEDSAVYLCASSLVTPTEAFFGQGTRLTVV.

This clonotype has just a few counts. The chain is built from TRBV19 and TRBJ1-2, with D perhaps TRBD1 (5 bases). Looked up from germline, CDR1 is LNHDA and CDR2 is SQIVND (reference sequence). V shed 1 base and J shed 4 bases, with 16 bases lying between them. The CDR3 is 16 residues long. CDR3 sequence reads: CASSIASGLALYGYTF. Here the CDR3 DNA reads TGTGCCAGTAGTATAGCCTCGGGACTGGCCCTCTATGGCTACACCTTC.

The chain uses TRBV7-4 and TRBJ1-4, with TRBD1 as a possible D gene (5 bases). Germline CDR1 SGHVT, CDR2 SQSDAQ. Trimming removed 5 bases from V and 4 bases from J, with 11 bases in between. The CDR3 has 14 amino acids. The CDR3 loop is CASSPDSYNEKLFF. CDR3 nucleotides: TGTGCCAGCAGCCCCGACAGTTATAATGAAAAACTGTTTTTT.

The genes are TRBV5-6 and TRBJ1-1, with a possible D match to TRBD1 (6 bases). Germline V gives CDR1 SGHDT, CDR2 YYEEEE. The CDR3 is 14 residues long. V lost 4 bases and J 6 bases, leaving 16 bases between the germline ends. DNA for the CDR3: TGTGCCAGCAGCATCGGAGGGACAAAGCCTGAAGCTTTCTTT. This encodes CASSIGGTKPEAFF.